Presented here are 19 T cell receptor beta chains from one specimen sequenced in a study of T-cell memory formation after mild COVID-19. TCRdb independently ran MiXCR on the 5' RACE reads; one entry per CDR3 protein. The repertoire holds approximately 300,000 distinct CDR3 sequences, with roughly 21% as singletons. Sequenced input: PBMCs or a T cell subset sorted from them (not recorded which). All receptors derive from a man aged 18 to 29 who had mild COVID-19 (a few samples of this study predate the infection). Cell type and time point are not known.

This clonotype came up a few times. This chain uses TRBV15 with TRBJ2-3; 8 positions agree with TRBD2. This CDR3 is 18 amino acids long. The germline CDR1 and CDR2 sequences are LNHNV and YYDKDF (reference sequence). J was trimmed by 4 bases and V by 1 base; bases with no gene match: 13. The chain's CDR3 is CATSRAREGIPGADTQYF. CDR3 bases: TGTGCCACCAGCAGAGCCCGGGAGGGCATACCTGGGGCAGATACGCAGTATTTT.

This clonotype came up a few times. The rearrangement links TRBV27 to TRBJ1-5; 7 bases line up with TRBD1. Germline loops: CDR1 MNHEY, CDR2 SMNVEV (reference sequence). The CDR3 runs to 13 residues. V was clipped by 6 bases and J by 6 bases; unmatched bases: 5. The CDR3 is CASRPRGLQPQHF. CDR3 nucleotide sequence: TGTGCCAGCAGACCTAGGGGGCTTCAGCCCCAGCATTTT.

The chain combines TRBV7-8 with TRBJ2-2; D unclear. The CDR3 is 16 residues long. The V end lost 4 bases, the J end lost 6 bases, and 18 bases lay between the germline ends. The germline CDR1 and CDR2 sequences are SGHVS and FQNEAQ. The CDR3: CASSSAPGLEPGELFF. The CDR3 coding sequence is TGTGCCAGCAGCTCAGCCCCAGGTCTGGAACCCGGGGAGCTGTTTTTT.

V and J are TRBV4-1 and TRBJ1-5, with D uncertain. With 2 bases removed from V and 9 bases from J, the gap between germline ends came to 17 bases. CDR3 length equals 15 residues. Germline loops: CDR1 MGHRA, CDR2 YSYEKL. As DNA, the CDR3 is TGCGCCAGCAGCCAAAATCCGGACCAGAGCGGGCCCCAGCATTTT. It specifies CASSQNPDQSGPQHF.

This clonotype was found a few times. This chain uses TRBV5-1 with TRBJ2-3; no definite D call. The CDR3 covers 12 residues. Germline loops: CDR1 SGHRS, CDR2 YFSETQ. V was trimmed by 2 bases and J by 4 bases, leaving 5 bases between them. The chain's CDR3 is CASSFRSDTQYF. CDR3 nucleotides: TGCGCCAGCAGCTTCAGGTCAGATACGCAGTATTTT. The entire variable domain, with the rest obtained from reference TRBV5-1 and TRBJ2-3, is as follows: KAGVTQTPRYLIKTRGQQVTLSCSPISGHRSVSWYQQTPGQGLQFLFEYFSETQRNKGNFPGRFSGRQFSNSRSEMNVSTLELGDSALYLCASSFRSDTQYFGPGTRLTVL.

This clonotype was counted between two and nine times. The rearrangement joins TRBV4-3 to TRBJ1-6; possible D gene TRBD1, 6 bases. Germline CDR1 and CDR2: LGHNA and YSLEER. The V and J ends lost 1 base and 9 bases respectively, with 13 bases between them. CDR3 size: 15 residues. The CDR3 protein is CASSQARGGGSPLHF. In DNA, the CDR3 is TGCGCCAGCAGCCAAGCCAGGGGCGGTGGTTCACCCCTCCACTTT.

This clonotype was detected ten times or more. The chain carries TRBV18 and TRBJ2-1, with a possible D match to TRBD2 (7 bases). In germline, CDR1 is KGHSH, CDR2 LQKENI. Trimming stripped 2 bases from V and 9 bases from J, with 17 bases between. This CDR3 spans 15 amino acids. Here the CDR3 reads CASSPLGGGQVEQFF. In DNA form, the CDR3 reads TGTGCCAGCTCACCATTGGGGGGGGGCCAGGTTGAGCAGTTCTTC. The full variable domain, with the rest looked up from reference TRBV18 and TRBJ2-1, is NAGVMQNPRHLVRRRGQEARLRCSPMKGHSHVYWYRQLPEEGLKFMVYLQKENIIDESGMPKERFSAEFPKEGPSILRIQQVVRGDSAAYFCASSPLGGGQVEQFFGPGTRLTVL.

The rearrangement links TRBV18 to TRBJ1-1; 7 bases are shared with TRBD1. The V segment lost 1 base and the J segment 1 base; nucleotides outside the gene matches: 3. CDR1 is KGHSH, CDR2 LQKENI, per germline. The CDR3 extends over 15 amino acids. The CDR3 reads CASSPQGGPNTEAFF. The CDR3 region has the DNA TGTGCCAGCTCACCACAAGGGGGCCCGAACACTGAAGCTTTCTTT.

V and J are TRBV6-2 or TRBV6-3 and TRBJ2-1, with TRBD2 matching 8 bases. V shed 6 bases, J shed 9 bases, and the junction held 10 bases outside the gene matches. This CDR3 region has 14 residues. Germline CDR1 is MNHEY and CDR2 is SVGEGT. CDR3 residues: CASRRRGGWGEQFF. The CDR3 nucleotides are TGTGCCAGCAGACGCCGGGGGGGCTGGGGTGAGCAGTTCTTC.

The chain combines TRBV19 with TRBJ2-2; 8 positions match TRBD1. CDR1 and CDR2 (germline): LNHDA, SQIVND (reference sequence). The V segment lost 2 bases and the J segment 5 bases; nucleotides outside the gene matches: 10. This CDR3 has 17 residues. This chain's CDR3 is CASSISRLRGHTGELFF. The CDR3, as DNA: TGTGCCAGTAGTATATCTCGCCTCAGGGGGCATACCGGGGAGCTGTTTTTT.

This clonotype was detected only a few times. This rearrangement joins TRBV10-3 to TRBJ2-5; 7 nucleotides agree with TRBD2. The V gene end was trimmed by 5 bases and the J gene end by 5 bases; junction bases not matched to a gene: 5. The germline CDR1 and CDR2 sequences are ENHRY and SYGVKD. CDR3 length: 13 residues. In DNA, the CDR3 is TGTGCCATCAGTTCGCCCGGGAGGGAGACCCAGTACTTC. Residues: CAISSPGRETQYF.

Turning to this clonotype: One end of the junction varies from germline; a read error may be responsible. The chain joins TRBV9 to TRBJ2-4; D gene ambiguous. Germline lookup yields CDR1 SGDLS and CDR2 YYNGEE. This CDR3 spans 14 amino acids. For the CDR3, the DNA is TGTGCCAGCAGCGTACAGAGCCTGCAAAGCCCTCTCCACTTC. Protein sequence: CASSVQSLQSPLHF.

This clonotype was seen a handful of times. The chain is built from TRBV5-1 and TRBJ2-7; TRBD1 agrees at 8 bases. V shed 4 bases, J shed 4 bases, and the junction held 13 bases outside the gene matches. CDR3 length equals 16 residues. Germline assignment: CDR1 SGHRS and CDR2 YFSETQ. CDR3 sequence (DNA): TGCGCCAGCAGCCCAGCCCCCGGGACAGGACCTTACGAGCAGTACTTC. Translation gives CASSPAPGTGPYEQYF. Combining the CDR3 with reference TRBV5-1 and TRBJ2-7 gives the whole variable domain KAGVTQTPRYLIKTRGQQVTLSCSPISGHRSVSWYQQTPGQGLQFLFEYFSETQRNKGNFPGRFSGRQFSNSRSEMNVSTLELGDSALYLCASSPAPGTGPYEQYFGPGTRLTVT.

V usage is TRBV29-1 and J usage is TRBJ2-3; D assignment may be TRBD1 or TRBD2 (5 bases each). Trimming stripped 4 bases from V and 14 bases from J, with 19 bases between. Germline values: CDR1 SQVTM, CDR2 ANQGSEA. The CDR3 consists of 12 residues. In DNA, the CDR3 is TGCAGCGTTGGGGGAATAGGGACCGAACGGTATTTT. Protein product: CSVGGIGTERYF.

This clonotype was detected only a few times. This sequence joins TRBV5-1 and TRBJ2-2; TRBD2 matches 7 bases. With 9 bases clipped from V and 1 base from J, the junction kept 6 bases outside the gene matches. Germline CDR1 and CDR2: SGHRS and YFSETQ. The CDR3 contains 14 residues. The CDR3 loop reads CATRRGENTGELFF. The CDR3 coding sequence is TGCGCCACTCGACGGGGGGAGAACACCGGGGAGCTGTTTTTT.

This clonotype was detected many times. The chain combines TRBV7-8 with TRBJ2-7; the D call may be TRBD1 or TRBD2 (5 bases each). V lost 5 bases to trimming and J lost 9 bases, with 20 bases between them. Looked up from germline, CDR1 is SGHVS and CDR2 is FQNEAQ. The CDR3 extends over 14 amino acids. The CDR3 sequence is CASSNPGTDARQYF. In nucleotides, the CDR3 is TGTGCCAGCAGCAACCCGGGGACGGACGCTAGGCAGTACTTC.

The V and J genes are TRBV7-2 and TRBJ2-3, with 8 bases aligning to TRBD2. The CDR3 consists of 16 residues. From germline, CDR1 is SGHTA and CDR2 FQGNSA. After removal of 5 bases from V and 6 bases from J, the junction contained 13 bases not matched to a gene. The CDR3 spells CASSPNGAGGWDTQYF. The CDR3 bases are TGTGCCAGCAGCCCCAACGGGGCGGGGGGTTGGGATACGCAGTATTTT.

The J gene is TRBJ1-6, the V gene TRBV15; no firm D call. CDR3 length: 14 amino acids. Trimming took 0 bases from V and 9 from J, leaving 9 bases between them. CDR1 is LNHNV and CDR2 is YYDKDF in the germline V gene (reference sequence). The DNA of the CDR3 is TGTGCCACCAGCAGAGATGTCGGTGGTTCACCCCTCCACTTT. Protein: CATSRDVGGSPLHF.

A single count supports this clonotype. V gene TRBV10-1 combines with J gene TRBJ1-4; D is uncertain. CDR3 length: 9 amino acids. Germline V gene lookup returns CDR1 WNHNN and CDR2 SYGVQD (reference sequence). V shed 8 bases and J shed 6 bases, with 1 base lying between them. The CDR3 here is CASDEKLFF. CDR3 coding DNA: TGCGCCAGCGATGAAAAACTGTTTTTT.